The T cell receptor (beta chain) under discussion was sequenced for a study of PD-1 blockade in classical Hodgkin lymphoma. This clone came up a few times. The antigen is not known. With no exception, relapse followed autologous stem cell transplantation in all patients, and brentuximab vedotin exposure varied. Produced via immunoSEQ multiplex PCR; TCRdb's table is partial and in-frame only. The sample contains 28,000 or so clones, over 60% of which appear only once. Study observations and caveats: Before treatment, TCR diversity in newly diagnosed patients was reportedly lower than in healthy donors.

Sample: peripheral blood mononuclear cells (PBMCs), taken before the second cycle of nivolumab. The sequence was collected from a human donor with classical Hodgkin lymphoma.

CDR3 bases: TGCGCCAGCAGCTTGGCGGGTAGTAGGGGAGATACGCAGTATTTT. Amino acid sequence: CASSLAGSRGDTQYF. The chain combines TRBV5-1 with TRBJ2-3, with D possibly TRBD1 on 5 matching bases. Trimming stripped 0 bases from V and 5 bases from J, with 13 bases between. Germline-derived CDR1 and CDR2 are SGHRS and YFSETQ. The CDR3 sequence is 15 residues long.